Sequencing of this TCR beta chain was carried out in a study of blood T cell repertoires in COVID-19. Study details: PBMCs, B-cell-depleted T cells, or T cells were the source of the cDNA or gDNA that made up the material.

Libraries were prepared by immunoSEQ multiplex PCR; TCRdb keeps only in-frame clonotypes and omits some of them. Of under 300,000 clones in the sample, over 75% were seen once. For recovered donors of Cohort 3, there were two negative PCRs, clearance, or symptom resolution. Per germline, CDR1 LGHDT and CDR2 YNNKEL (reference sequence). V was pared by 4 bases and J by 5 bases, with 5 bases between. This CDR3 is 12 amino acids long. This sequence originates from a woman under 30 who had recovered from COVID-19. This chain uses TRBV3-1 (or the pseudogene TRBV3-2) with TRBJ2-2; D is undetermined. Sample: PBMCs or T cells enriched from blood (not recorded which). CDR3 nucleotide sequence: TGTGCCAGCAGCCTCATTACCGGGGAGCTGTTTTTT. Translated: CASSLITGELFF.